Each of the 8 T cell receptor beta chains below was sequenced from the same sample in a study of blood T cell repertoires in COVID-19. Only in-frame clones appear in the TCRdb table, and some are missing; sequencing was by immunoSEQ multiplex PCR. Of hundreds of thousands of clones listed, 80% to 90% are singletons. The sequenced material came from peripheral blood. The receptors derive from a woman aged 30 to 39 with COVID-19, enrolled during active disease.

The gene calls are TRBV7-2 and TRBJ1-6; the D is unclear. Trimming left V 2 bases short and J 8 bases short, with 10 bases between. CDR3 length: 14 residues. Germline V gene data show CDR1 as SGHTA and CDR2 as FQGNSA. The CDR3: CASSLTRVYSPLHF. CDR3 DNA sequence: TGTGCCAGCAGCTTAACACGGGTTTATTCACCCCTCCACTTT.

J is TRBJ2-3 and V is TRBV19; TRBD2 aligns across 7 bases. After removal of 3 bases from V and 6 bases from J, the junction contained 9 bases not matched to a gene. The CDR3 spans 15 residues. Germline values: CDR1 LNHDA, CDR2 SQIVND (reference sequence). The CDR3 protein is CASSIHPRGEDTQYF. In DNA, the CDR3 is TGTGCCAGTAGTATCCACCCCCGGGGGGAGGATACGCAGTATTTT.

The rearrangement links TRBV6-4 to TRBJ1-2; a possible D gene is TRBD1 (5 bases). The CDR3 totals 13 residues. CDR1 and CDR2 (germline): MRHNA, SNTAGT. Trimming cost V 2 bases and J 4 bases, with 8 bases left between them. In DNA, the CDR3 is TGTGCCAGCAGTGACAGGGGAAGCTATGGCTACACCTTC. Amino acid sequence: CASSDRGSYGYTF.

The chain joins TRBV19 to TRBJ1-2; 9 bases are a match to TRBD1. There are 16 residues in the CDR3. The V segment lost 4 bases and the J segment 2 bases; nucleotides outside the gene matches: 8. Per germline, CDR1 LNHDA and CDR2 SQIVND (reference sequence). Written as DNA, the CDR3 is TGTGCCAGTAGTAAAGGGACCGGGACAGGGAACTATGGCTACACCTTC. Translated: CASSKGTGTGNYGYTF.

The chain is built from TRBV2 and TRBJ1-4, with TRBD1 matching 7 bases. Germline lookup yields CDR1 SNHLY and CDR2 FYNNEI. The CDR3 is 15 amino acids. Trimming at V came to 6 bases and at J to 4 bases, leaving 8 bases not matched to a gene. The CDR3 coding sequence is TGTGCCAGCAGGGCCGGGACAGCGCATAATGAAAAACTGTTTTTT. It translates to CASRAGTAHNEKLFF.

The rearrangement links TRBV30 to TRBJ1-1; D might be TRBD1 (6 bases). Germline-derived CDR1 and CDR2 are GTSNPN and SVGIG (reference sequence). V was pared by 5 bases and J by 5 bases, with 9 bases between. The CDR3 loop spans 11 amino acids. CDR3 residues: CAWGRGTEAFF. The CDR3 DNA is TGTGCCTGGGGGAGGGGGACTGAAGCTTTCTTT.

V is TRBV29-1 and J is TRBJ1-4; tentatively, D is TRBD1 (5 bases). The germline V gene has CDR1 SQVTM and CDR2 ANQGSEA. The CDR3 covers 15 residues. V was cut by 3 bases and J by 5 bases, with 16 bases left in between. The CDR3 DNA reads TGCAGCGTTGAGCTCACGGGGGGGGTAAATGAAAAACTGTTTTTT. It translates to CSVELTGGVNEKLFF.

This chain connects TRBV29-1 to TRBJ1-2; no clear D. Germline V gene lookup returns CDR1 SQVTM and CDR2 ANQGSEA. The V and J ends lost 3 bases and 4 bases respectively, with 6 bases between them. CDR3 size: 11 residues. The CDR3 DNA sequence: TGCAGCGTTGAGCGGGCCTATGGCTACACCTTC. Protein: CSVERAYGYTF. Variable domain in full (rest from reference TRBV29-1 and TRBJ1-2): SAVISQKPSRDICQRGTSLTIQCQVDSQVTMMFWYRQQPGQSLTLIATANQGSEATYESGFVIDKFPISRPNLTFSTLTVSNMSPEDSSIYLCSVERAYGYTFGSGTRLTVV.